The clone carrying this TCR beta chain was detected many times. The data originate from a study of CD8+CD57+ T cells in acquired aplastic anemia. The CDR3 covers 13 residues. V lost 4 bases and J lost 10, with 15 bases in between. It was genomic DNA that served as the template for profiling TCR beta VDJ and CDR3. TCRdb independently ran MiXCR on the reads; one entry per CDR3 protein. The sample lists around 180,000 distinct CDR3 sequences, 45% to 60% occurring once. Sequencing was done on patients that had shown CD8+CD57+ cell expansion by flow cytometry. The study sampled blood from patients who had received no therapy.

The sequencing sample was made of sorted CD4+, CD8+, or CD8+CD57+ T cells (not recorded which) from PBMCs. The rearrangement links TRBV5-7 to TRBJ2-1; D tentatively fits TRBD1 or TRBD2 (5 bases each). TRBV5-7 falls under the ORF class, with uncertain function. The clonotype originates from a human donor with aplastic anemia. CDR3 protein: CASSPTRGAEQFF. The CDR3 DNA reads TGTGCCAGCAGCCCTACTAGGGGAGCCGAGCAGTTCTTC.